The source of this TCR beta chain is a study of shared clonotypes between healthy human individuals. Turning to this clone: The target antigen is unknown. Different DNA sequences within this sample yield the same CDR3.

Germline V lookup: CDR1 MNHEY, CDR2 SMNVEV (reference sequence). Trimming took 3 bases from V and 5 from J, leaving 4 bases between them. The CDR3 covers 12 residues. Study results and limitations: Roughly 5.3% of naive CD4 clonotypes were common to a handful of donors. Among the subsets, naive ones generally showed larger estimated richness than memory ones. The four-donor shared clonotypes exceeded non-shared clonotypes in generation probability, with non-shared ones scoring lower.

Sequencing used immunoSEQ multiplex PCR; TCRdb keeps in-frame clones, though not all of them. The sample shows fewer than 1 million clones, about 97% of them seen only once. Only CD45RO-negative cells positively selected for CCR7 counted as naive CD8 cells, so terminally differentiated effector memory CD45RA+ cells were excluded. Sequenced material: naive CD8+ T cells sorted from blood. This TCR came from a man aged 30-40 years in good health. This rearrangement joins TRBV27 to TRBJ2-2, with no clear D. CDR3 DNA sequence: TGTGCCAGCAGTTTCGGGACCGGGGAGCTGTTTTTT. As protein: CASSFGTGELFF.